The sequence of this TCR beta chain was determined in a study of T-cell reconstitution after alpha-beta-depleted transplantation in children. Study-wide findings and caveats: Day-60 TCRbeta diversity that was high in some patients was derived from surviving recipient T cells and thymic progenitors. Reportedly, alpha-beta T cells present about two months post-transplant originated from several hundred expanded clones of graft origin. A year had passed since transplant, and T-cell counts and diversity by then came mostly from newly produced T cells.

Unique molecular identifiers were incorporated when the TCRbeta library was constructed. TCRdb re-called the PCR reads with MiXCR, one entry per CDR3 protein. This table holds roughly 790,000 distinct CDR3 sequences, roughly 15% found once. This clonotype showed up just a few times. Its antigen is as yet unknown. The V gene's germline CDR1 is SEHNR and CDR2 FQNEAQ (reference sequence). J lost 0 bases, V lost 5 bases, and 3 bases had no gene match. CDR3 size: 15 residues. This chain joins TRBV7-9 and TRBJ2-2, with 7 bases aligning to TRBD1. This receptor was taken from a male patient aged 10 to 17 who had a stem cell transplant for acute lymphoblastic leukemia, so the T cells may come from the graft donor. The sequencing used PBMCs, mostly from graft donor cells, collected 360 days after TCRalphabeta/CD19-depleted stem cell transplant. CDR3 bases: TGTGCCAGCAGCCGGGACAGCTCGAACACCGGGGAGCTGTTTTTT. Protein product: CASSRDSSNTGELFF.